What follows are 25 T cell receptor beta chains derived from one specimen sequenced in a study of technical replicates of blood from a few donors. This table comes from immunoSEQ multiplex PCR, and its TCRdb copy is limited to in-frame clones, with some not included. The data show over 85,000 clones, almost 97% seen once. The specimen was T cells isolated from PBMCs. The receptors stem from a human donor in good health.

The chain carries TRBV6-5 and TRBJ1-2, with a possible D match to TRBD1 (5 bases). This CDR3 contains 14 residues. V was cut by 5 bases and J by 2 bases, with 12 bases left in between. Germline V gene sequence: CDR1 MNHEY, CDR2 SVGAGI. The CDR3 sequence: CASSLSTGNYGYTF. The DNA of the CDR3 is TGTGCCAGCAGTCTTTCAACAGGAAACTATGGCTACACCTTC.

Written as DNA, the CDR3 is TGTGCCAGAGTTACAGGGTATGAAGGCAATCAGCCCCAGCATTTT. Amino acids: CARVTGYEGNQPQHF. The gene calls are TRBV5-3 and TRBJ1-5; TRBD1 might be the D (6 bases). TRBV5-3 is reported as an ORF; its role is uncertain. This CDR3 has 15 residues. The germline V and J ends were trimmed by 7 bases and 2 bases, with 16 bases remaining between them.

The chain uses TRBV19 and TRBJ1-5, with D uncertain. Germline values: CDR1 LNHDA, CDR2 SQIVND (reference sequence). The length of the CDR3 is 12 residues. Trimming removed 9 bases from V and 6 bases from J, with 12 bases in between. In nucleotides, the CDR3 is TGTGCCAGCCGCGGCTTGGGTCAGCCCCAGCATTTT. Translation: CASRGLGQPQHF.

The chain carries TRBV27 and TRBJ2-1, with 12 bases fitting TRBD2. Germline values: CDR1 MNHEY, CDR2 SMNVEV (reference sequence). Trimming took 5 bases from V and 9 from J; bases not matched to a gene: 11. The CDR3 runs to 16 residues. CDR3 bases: TGTGCCAGCAGTCCAGCGCGACTAGCGGGAGATAGTGAGCAGTTCTTC. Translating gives CASSPARLAGDSEQFF.

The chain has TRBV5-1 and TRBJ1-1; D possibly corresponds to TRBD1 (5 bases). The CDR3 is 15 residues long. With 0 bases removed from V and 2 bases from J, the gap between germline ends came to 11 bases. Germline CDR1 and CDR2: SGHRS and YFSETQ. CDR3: CASSLDGGFNTEAFF. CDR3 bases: TGCGCCAGCAGCTTGGATGGGGGGTTTAACACTGAAGCTTTCTTT.

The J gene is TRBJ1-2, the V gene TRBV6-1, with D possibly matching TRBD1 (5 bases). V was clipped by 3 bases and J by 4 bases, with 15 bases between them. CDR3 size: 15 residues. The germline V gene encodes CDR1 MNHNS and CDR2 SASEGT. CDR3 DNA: TGTGCCAGCAGTGATATTCCTGACAGTTCCTATGGCTACACCTTC. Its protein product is CASSDIPDSSYGYTF.

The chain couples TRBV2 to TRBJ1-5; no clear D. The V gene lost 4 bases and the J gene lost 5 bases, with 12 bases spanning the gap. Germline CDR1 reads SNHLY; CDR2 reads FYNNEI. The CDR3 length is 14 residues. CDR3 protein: CASSVRVSDQPQHF. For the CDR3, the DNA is TGTGCCAGCAGTGTCCGGGTATCGGATCAGCCCCAGCATTTT. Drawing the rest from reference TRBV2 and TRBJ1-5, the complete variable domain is EPEVTQTPSHQVTQMGQEVILRCVPISNHLYFYWYRQILGQKVEFLVSFYNNEISEKSEIFDDQFSVERPDGSNFTLKIRSTKLEDSAMYFCASSVRVSDQPQHFGDGTRLSIL.

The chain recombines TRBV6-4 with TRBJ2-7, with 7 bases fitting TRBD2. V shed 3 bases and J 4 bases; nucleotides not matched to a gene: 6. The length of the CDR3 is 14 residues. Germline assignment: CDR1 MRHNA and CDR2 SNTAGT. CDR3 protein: CASSEWWRGYEQYF. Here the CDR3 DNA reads TGTGCCAGCAGTGAATGGTGGCGGGGGTACGAGCAGTACTTC.

The CDR3 nucleotides are TGTGCCAGTAGTATTATCCTAGCGGGAGTTGGTAGCGGGGATACGCAGTATTTT. It yields the protein CASSIILAGVGSGDTQYF. The chain is built from TRBV19 and TRBJ2-3; 10 bases fit TRBD2. This CDR3 comprises 18 residues. The trim removed 3 bases at V and 6 bases at J, leaving 15 bases unmatched. Per the germline V gene, CDR1 is LNHDA and CDR2 is SQIVND (reference sequence).

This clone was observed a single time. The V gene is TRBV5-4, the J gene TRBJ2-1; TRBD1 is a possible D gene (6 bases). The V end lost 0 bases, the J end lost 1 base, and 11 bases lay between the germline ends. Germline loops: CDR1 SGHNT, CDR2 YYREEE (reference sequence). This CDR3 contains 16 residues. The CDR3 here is CASSLESGVSYNEQFF. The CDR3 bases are TGTGCCAGCAGCTTGGAGTCAGGGGTTTCCTACAATGAGCAGTTCTTC.

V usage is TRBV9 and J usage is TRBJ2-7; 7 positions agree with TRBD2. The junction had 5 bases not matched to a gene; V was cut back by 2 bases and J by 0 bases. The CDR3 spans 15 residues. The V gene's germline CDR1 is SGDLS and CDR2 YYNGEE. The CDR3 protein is CASSVSAGVSYEQYF. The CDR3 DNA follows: TGTGCCAGCAGCGTTTCGGCGGGGGTCTCCTACGAGCAGTACTTC. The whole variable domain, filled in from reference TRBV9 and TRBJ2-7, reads DSGVTQTPKHLITATGQRVTLRCSPRSGDLSVYWYQQSLDQGLQFLIQYYNGEERAKGNILERFSAQQFPDLHSELNLSSLELGDSALYFCASSVSAGVSYEQYFGPGTRLTVT.

The CDR3 spells CAISDGGGATDTQYF. As DNA, the CDR3 is TGTGCCATCAGTGACGGGGGAGGTGCCACAGATACGCAGTATTTT. The chain carries TRBV10-3 and TRBJ2-3; perhaps TRBD2 as D (6 bases). Germline CDR1 reads ENHRY; CDR2 reads SYGVKD. The CDR3 extends over 15 amino acids. With 3 bases removed from V and 2 bases from J, the gap between germline ends came to 12 bases.

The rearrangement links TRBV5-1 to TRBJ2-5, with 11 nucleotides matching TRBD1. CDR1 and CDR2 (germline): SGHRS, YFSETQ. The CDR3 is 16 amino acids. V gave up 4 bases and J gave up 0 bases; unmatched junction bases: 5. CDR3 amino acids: CASSPGTGGYQETQYF. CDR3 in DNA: TGCGCCAGCAGCCCAGGGACAGGGGGGTACCAAGAGACCCAGTACTTC.

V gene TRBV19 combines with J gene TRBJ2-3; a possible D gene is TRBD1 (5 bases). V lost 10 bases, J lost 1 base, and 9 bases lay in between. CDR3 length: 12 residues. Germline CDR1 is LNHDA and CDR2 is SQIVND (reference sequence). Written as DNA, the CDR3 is TGTGCCACCAGGGATGGCACAGATACGCAGTATTTT. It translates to CATRDGTDTQYF.

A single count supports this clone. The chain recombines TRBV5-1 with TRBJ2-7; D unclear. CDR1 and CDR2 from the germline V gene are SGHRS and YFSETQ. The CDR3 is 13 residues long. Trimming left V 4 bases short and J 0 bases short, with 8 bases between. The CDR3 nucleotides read TGCGCCAGCAGCAAAGATAGCTCCTACGAGCAGTACTTC. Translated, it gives CASSKDSSYEQYF.

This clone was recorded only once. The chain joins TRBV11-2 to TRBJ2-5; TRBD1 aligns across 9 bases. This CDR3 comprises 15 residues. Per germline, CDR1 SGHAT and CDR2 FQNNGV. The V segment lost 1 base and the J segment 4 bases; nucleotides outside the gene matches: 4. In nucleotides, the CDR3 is TGTGCCAGCAGCTTAGCCGGACAGGGGAGAGAGACCCAGTACTTC. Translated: CASSLAGQGRETQYF. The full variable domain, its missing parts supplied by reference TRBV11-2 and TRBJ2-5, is EAGVAQSPRYKIIEKRQSVAFWCNPISGHATLYWYQQILGQGPKLLIQFQNNGVVDDSQLPKDRFSAERLKGVDSTLKIQPAKLEDSAVYLCASSLAGQGRETQYFGPGTRLLVL.

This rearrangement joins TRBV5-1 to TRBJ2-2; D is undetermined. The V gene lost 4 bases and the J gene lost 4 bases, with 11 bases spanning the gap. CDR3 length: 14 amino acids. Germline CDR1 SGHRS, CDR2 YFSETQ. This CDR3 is CASSPLGSTGELFF. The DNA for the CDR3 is TGCGCCAGCAGCCCGCTAGGTAGCACCGGGGAGCTGTTTTTT.

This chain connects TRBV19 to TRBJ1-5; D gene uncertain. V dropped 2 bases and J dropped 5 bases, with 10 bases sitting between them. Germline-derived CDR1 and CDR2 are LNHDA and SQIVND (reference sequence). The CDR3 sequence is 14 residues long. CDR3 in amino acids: CASSIPGSDQPQHF. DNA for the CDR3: TGTGCCAGTAGTATACCCGGGTCCGATCAGCCCCAGCATTTT.

The CDR3 sequence: CASSFQGNTGELFF. CDR3 DNA sequence: TGTGCCAGCAGTTTTCAGGGTAACACCGGGGAGCTGTTTTTT. J is TRBJ2-2 and V is TRBV28, with D tentatively TRBD1 (5 bases). Deletions cut 3 bases from V and 2 bases from J, with 7 bases between. This CDR3 region has 14 residues. Germline V CDR1 and CDR2: MDHEN, SYDVKM.

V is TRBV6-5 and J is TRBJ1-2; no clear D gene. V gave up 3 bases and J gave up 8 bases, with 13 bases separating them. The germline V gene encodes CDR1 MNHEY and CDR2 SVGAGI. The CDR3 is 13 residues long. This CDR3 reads CASSYSAVEGYTF. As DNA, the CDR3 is TGTGCCAGCAGTTATTCGGCGGTGGAGGGCTACACCTTC.

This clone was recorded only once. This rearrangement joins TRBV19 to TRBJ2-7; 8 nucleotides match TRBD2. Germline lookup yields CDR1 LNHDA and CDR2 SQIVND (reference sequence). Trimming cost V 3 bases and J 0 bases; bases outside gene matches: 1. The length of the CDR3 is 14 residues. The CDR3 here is CASSMTSASYEQYF. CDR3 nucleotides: TGTGCCAGTAGTATGACTAGCGCCTCCTACGAGCAGTACTTC. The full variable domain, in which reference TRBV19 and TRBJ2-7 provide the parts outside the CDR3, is DGGITQSPKYLFRKEGQNVTLSCEQNLNHDAMYWYRQDPGQGLRLIYYSQIVNDFQKGDIAEGYSVSREKKESFPLTVTSAQKNPTAFYLCASSMTSASYEQYFGPGTRLTVT.

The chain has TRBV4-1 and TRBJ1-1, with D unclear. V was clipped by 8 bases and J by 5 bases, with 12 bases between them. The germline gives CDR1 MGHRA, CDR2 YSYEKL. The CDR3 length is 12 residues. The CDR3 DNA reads TGCGCCAGCGCCCACGGGAGTACTGAAGCTTTCTTT. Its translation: CASAHGSTEAFF.

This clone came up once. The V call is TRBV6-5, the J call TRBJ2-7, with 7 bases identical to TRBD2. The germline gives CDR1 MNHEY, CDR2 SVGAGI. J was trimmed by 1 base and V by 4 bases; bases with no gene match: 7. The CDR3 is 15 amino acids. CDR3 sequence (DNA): TGTGCCAGCAGTTCCTCTAGCGGTGAGTCCTACGAGCAGTACTTC. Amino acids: CASSSSSGESYEQYF.

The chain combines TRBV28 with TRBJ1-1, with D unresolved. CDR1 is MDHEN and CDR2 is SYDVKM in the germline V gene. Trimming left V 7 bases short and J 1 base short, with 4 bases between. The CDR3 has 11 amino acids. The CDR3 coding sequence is TGTGCCAGCACCTCGAACACTGAAGCTTTCTTT. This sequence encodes CASTSNTEAFF.

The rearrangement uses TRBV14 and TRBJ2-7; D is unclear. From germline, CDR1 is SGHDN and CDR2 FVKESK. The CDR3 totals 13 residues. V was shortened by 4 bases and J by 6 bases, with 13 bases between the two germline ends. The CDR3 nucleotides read TGTGCCAGCAGCCCGAGAGCTGCCCTCGAGCAGTACTTC. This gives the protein CASSPRAALEQYF.